The source of this TCR beta chain is a study of memory CD4+ T cells and cytomegalovirus serostatus. Across the study: This sample comes from healthy Belgian adults, eight or nine CMV seropositive, 20 to 25 seronegative. General study findings and limits: Suggested: most of the CMV-linked TCR signature lies in CD4+ memory cells. Each of 65 to 75 CMV-associated TCRbeta sequences occurred in one to five individuals.

The CDR3 runs 15 residues. Trimming pared 4 bases from V and 0 bases from J, leaving 12 bases between. CDR1 and CDR2 (germline): SGHNT, YYREEE (reference sequence). Single viable CD3+CD4+CD8-CD45RO+ cells were sorted as the memory CD4+ T cells. After thawing, CD4+ T cells were positively selected. Here immunoSEQ multiplex PCR was the method, and the copy in TCRdb shows in-frame clones only, minus some. The sample carries 35,000 to 50,000 clones, about four fifths recorded once. As for this clone: The antigen is not known.

This rearrangement joins TRBV5-4 to TRBJ2-3, with D tentatively TRBD1 (6 bases). The source is an adult in good health and CMV-seronegative. Sequencing was done on a sample of memory CD4+ T cells from blood. For the CDR3, the DNA is TGTGCCAGCAGCACCCCGGACAGAAGCACAGATACGCAGTATTTT. Translated, it gives CASSTPDRSTDTQYF.